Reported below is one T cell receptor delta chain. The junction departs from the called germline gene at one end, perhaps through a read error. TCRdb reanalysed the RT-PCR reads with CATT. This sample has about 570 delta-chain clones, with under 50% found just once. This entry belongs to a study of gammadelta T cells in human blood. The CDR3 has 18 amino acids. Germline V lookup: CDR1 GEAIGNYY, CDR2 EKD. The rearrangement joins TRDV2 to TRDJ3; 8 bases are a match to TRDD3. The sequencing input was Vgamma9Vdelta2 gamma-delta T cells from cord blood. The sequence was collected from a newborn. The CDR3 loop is CACDTLGERSWDPRQMFF. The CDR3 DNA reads TGTGCCTGTGACACTCTGGGGGAACGCTCCTGGGACCCCCGACAGATGTTTTTC.